One sample yielded the 31 T cell receptor beta chains listed below, sequenced in a study of Graves' ophthalmopathy and Graves' hyperthyroidism. Amplification of TCR beta CDR3 regions used RNA transcripts. RT-PCR in the first round used HTBI primers; a second-round multiplex PCR followed. TCRdb itself ran the multiplex PCR reads through MiXCR, one entry per CDR3 protein. Of about 550,000 distinct CDR3 sequences listed, approximately 35% were seen once; the top ten hold about 4.1%. The source material was peripheral blood or thyroid tissue (not recorded which). The receptor source for this set is an adult man with Graves' hyperthyroidism.

This clonotype was counted a single time. CDR3 amino acids: CASVGYTGSGANVLTF. CDR3 coding DNA: TGCGCCAGCGTCGGATATACAGGGTCTGGGGCCAACGTCCTGACTTTC. The chain is built from TRBV10-2 and TRBJ2-6; tentative D call: TRBD1 (6 bases). Germline V gives CDR1 WSHSY, CDR2 SAAADI. The CDR3 consists of 16 residues. Trimming took off 8 bases at V and 1 base at J, with 15 bases between the two ends.

The rearrangement joins TRBV7-3 to TRBJ2-2; tentative D call: TRBD2 (5 bases). V was cut by 5 bases and J by 3 bases, with 19 bases left in between. The CDR3 sequence is 17 residues long. Germline CDR1 and CDR2: SGHTA and FQGTGA. The CDR3 sequence: CASSPTNGGSDTGELFF. In DNA, the CDR3 is TGTGCCAGCAGCCCCACAAATGGCGGGTCGGACACCGGGGAGCTGTTTTTT.

This clonotype was found a few times. The rearrangement links TRBV30 to TRBJ1-2; TRBD1 is a possible D gene (6 bases). This CDR3 comprises 13 residues. V lost 2 bases, J lost 2 bases, and 9 bases lay in between. Per the germline V gene, CDR1 is GTSNPN and CDR2 is SVGIG (reference sequence). The CDR3 DNA reads as TGTGCCTGGAGTCAAGACAGGAACTATGGCTACACCTTC. Translated: CAWSQDRNYGYTF.

In its sample, this clonotype was seen many times. The rearrangement joins TRBV3-1 to TRBJ1-2, with no clear D. This CDR3 has 14 amino acids. V was shortened by 0 bases and J by 8 bases, with 13 bases between the two germline ends. Germline CDR1 and CDR2: LGHDT and YNNKEL (reference sequence). DNA for the CDR3: TGTGCCAGCAGCCAAGATCTGGCAGGAGGCGGCTACACCTTC. It encodes CASSQDLAGGGYTF.

At least ten counts were recorded for this clonotype. V is TRBV29-1 and J is TRBJ2-2; D not resolved. Trimming took 6 bases from V and 2 from J, leaving 13 bases between them. The CDR3 sequence is 14 residues long. CDR1 and CDR2 from the germline V gene are SQVTM and ANQGSEA. The CDR3 DNA follows: TGCAGCGTCCCCCAAACCCCTAACACCGGGGAGCTGTTTTTT. The encoded protein is CSVPQTPNTGELFF.

In this sample, this clonotype turned up once. The rearrangement links TRBV2 to TRBJ2-7; D possibly corresponds to TRBD2 (6 bases). The CDR3 spans 15 residues. Germline V CDR1 and CDR2: SNHLY, FYNNEI. V was trimmed by 8 bases and J by 3 bases, leaving 20 bases between them. The CDR3 protein is CASEESRDWVYEQYF. The DNA for the CDR3 is TGTGCCAGCGAGGAAAGCCGGGACTGGGTCTACGAGCAGTACTTC.

This clonotype was counted between two and nine times. The gene calls are TRBV4-1 and TRBJ2-7, with 8 nucleotides matching TRBD2. This CDR3 is 13 amino acids long. Trimming removed 1 base from V and 9 bases from J; junction bases left unmatched: 5. Per germline, CDR1 MGHRA and CDR2 YSYEKL. The CDR3 sequence: CASSQVTSGGQYF. DNA for the CDR3: TGCGCCAGCAGCCAAGTAACTAGCGGCGGGCAGTACTTC.

Many counts were recorded for this clonotype. V usage is TRBV2 and J usage is TRBJ1-5, with D unclear. Germline CDR1 and CDR2: SNHLY and FYNNEI. The CDR3 is 14 amino acids. Trimming pared 7 bases from V and 0 bases from J, leaving 10 bases between. The CDR3, as DNA: TGTGCCAGCACCCCGGAGTATAGCAATCAGCCCCAGCATTTT. It encodes CASTPEYSNQPQHF.

This clonotype was recorded many times. The chain joins TRBV29-1 to TRBJ2-2; D is perhaps TRBD1 or TRBD2 (5 bases each). With 4 bases removed from V and 6 bases from J, the gap between germline ends came to 9 bases. CDR1 is SQVTM, CDR2 ANQGSEA, per germline. The CDR3 runs to 12 residues. The CDR3 spells CSVGQGPGELFF. In DNA form, the CDR3 reads TGCAGCGTTGGGCAGGGACCCGGGGAGCTGTTTTTT.

The rearrangement links TRBV7-2 to TRBJ2-1; D is unresolved. The CDR3 is made up of 15 amino acids. Germline V lookup: CDR1 SGHTA, CDR2 FQGNSA. The germline V and J ends were trimmed by 0 bases and 0 bases, with 6 bases remaining between them. The CDR3, as DNA: TGTGCCAGCAGCTTAGCTTGGAGCTCCTACAATGAGCAGTTCTTC. It specifies CASSLAWSSYNEQFF.

This clonotype was observed many times. This chain links TRBV7-2 with TRBJ1-2, with D maybe TRBD1 (6 bases). V was shortened by 4 bases and J by 2 bases, with 14 bases between the two germline ends. Looked up from germline, CDR1 is SGHTA and CDR2 is FQGNSA. This CDR3 has 15 residues. The CDR3 region has the DNA TGTGCCAGCAGCTCTCTCCGGGACATCAACTATGGCTACACCTTC. Its translation is CASSSLRDINYGYTF. Drawing the rest from reference TRBV7-2 and TRBJ1-2, the complete variable domain is GAGVSQSPSNKVTEKGKDVELRCDPISGHTALYWYRQSLGQGLEFLIYFQGNSAPDKSGLPSDRFSAERTGGSVSTLTIQRTQQEDSAVYLCASSSLRDINYGYTFGSGTRLTVV.

Ten or more counts support this clonotype. The chain carries TRBV2 and TRBJ2-7, with TRBD2 matching 8 bases. Germline V gene sequence: CDR1 SNHLY, CDR2 FYNNEI. V was pared by 6 bases and J by 7 bases, with 14 bases of the junction left unmatched. CDR3 length: 15 residues. The CDR3 DNA reads TGTGCCAGCAGAGTCGTGATAGCGGGATCTGGAGAGCAGTACTTC. Its protein product is CASRVVIAGSGEQYF.

This clonotype came up many times. V and J are TRBV7-2 and TRBJ1-5; D not resolved. The CDR3 runs 12 residues. The V gene's germline CDR1 is SGHTA and CDR2 FQGNSA. V dropped 5 bases and J dropped 9 bases, with 11 bases sitting between them. The CDR3 DNA is TGTGCCAGCAGCACCGGACGGGGGCCCCAGCATTTT. Encoded protein: CASSTGRGPQHF. The full variable domain, in which reference TRBV7-2 and TRBJ1-5 provide the parts outside the CDR3, is GAGVSQSPSNKVTEKGKDVELRCDPISGHTALYWYRQSLGQGLEFLIYFQGNSAPDKSGLPSDRFSAERTGGSVSTLTIQRTQQEDSAVYLCASSTGRGPQHFGDGTRLSIL.

This clonotype was seen repeatedly, ten times or more. The chain employs TRBV20-1 and TRBJ2-7; D gene uncertain. The ends were cut back, 2 bases at V and 2 bases at J, with 10 bases in the middle. The CDR3 spans 13 residues. Germline V gene sequence: CDR1 DFQATT, CDR2 SNEGSKA (reference sequence). CDR3 loop: CSARHQVTYEQYF. The CDR3 bases are TGCAGTGCTAGACATCAGGTTACCTACGAGCAGTACTTC.

In regard to this clonotype: At one end the junction does not follow the germline gene, possibly because of a read error. V gene TRBV10-3 combines with J gene TRBJ1-1, with 7 positions matching TRBD1. The CDR3 has 13 amino acids. Per germline, CDR1 ENHRY and CDR2 SYGVKD. The CDR3 loop reads CASSRTGDAEAFF. The CDR3 DNA sequence: TGTGCCAGCAGTCGAACAGGGGACGCTGAAGCTTTCTTT.

This clonotype was picked up a small number of times. The V and J genes are TRBV14 and TRBJ2-7; D gene ambiguous. The CDR3 loop spans 14 amino acids. Germline V gene data show CDR1 as SGHDN and CDR2 as FVKESK. V was trimmed by 8 bases and J by 0 bases, leaving 14 bases between them. In DNA form, the CDR3 reads TGTGCCAGCTCACCAGAGCAGACCTCCTACGAGCAGTACTTC. Encoded protein: CASSPEQTSYEQYF.

This clonotype appeared many times. The chain's CDR3 is CASSDPGGGNTEAFF. The DNA for the CDR3 is TGCGCCAGCAGTGACCCAGGGGGCGGGAACACTGAAGCTTTCTTT. The chain is built from TRBV10-2 and TRBJ1-1, with 8 bases fitting TRBD1. Trimming removed 3 bases from V and 1 base from J; junction bases left unmatched: 4. CDR1 WSHSY and CDR2 SAAADI come from the germline V gene. CDR3 length equals 15 residues.

As concerns this clonotype: A much larger clone lies a single base off, so this may be a read error. The rearrangement joins TRBV4-2 to TRBJ1-1; maybe TRBD1 (5 bases). Germline V gene lookup returns CDR1 LGHNA and CDR2 YNFKEQ. Deletions cut 3 bases from V and 8 bases from J, with 13 bases between. The CDR3 is 13 amino acids. CDR3 sequence: CASSQTEVEEAFF. In DNA form, the CDR3 reads TGTGCCAGCAGCCAGACAGAAGTAGAGGAAGCTTTCTTT.

The chain has TRBV7-2 and TRBJ1-1; 7 bases line up with TRBD1. There are 14 residues in the CDR3. The ends lost 1 base at V and 7 bases at J; junction bases unmatched: 6. CDR1 and CDR2 (germline): SGHTA, FQGNSA. In nucleotides, the CDR3 is TGTGCCAGCAGCTTAGGACAGGGAAAGAATGAAGCTTTCTTT. Its translation: CASSLGQGKNEAFF.

Concerning this clonotype: This may arise from a read error, as a much more abundant clone is one base away. The chain carries TRBV12-3 or TRBV12-4 and TRBJ1-2; TRBD1 matches at 7 bases. The CDR3 extends over 16 amino acids. The CDR3 coding sequence is TGTGCCAGCAGTTCGATGGACAGGCTATTCAACTATGGCTGCACCTTC. Its translation: CASSSMDRLFNYGCTF.

This chain connects TRBV29-1 to TRBJ2-3; 8 bases fit TRBD2. V trimming: 3 bases; J trimming: 5 bases; junction bases outside the gene matches: 13. The CDR3 contains 16 residues. Germline lookup yields CDR1 SQVTM and CDR2 ANQGSEA. CDR3 in amino acids: CSVEAGGGLGGDTQYF. The CDR3 DNA follows: TGCAGCGTTGAGGCCGGGGGGGGCCTTGGGGGAGATACGCAGTATTTT.

The chain has TRBV7-9 and TRBJ1-2; D remains ambiguous. The germline V and J ends were trimmed by 6 bases and 5 bases, with 7 bases remaining between them. The CDR3 totals 11 residues. Germline loops: CDR1 SEHNR, CDR2 FQNEAQ (reference sequence). The CDR3 region has the DNA TGTGCCAGCAGTTACAAGTATGGCTACACCTTC. Translation: CASSYKYGYTF.

This chain connects TRBV7-6 to TRBJ2-7, with TRBD1 matching over 8 bases. This CDR3 contains 14 residues. V shed 5 bases and J 9 bases; nucleotides not matched to a gene: 12. CDR1 SGHVS and CDR2 FNYEAQ come from the germline V gene. The CDR3 DNA reads TGTGCCAGCAGCGTTTGGGAAGGACAGGGAGGGCAGTACTTC. Its translation is CASSVWEGQGGQYF.

Ten or more counts support this clonotype. V is TRBV7-2 and J is TRBJ2-5; 7 bases map to TRBD1. After removal of 6 bases from V and 2 bases from J, the junction contained 6 bases not matched to a gene. Germline CDR1 and CDR2: SGHTA and FQGNSA. The CDR3 contains 14 residues. The CDR3 loop reads CASSYRDRQETQYF. The CDR3 coding sequence is TGTGCCAGCAGTTACCGGGACAGACAAGAGACCCAGTACTTC.

This clonotype came up many times. The chain employs TRBV5-6 and TRBJ1-1, with D possibly matching TRBD1 (5 bases). The CDR3 is 15 residues long. Trimming cost V 5 bases and J 4 bases, with 18 bases left between them. CDR1 and CDR2 from the germline V gene are SGHDT and YYEEEE. The CDR3 sequence: CASRGWGERSTEAFF. DNA for the CDR3: TGTGCCAGCAGAGGCTGGGGGGAGCGGAGCACTGAAGCTTTCTTT.

This clonotype was counted at least ten times. This sequence may be a read error, since a much larger clone differs from it by one base. The chain recombines TRBV5-4 with TRBJ1-1; 11 bases fit TRBD1. Germline values: CDR1 SGHNT, CDR2 YYREEE (reference sequence). The CDR3 has 14 residues. V shed 4 bases and J 5 bases; nucleotides not matched to a gene: 4. The chain's CDR3 is CASSPDRGRTEAFF. CDR3 DNA: TGTGCCAGCAGCCCGGACAGGGGGCGAACTGAAGCTTTCTTT.

The chain has TRBV10-3 and TRBJ2-5; 7 bases agree with TRBD2. Per germline, CDR1 ENHRY and CDR2 SYGVKD. The CDR3 sequence is 14 residues long. V lost 7 bases and J lost 5; bases outside the gene matches: 10. Here the CDR3 DNA reads TGTGCCATCAAACCAGCGGGGCTCGGGGAGACCCAGTACTTC. This codes for CAIKPAGLGETQYF.

This clonotype was seen only a few times. The chain couples TRBV9 to TRBJ2-2; 12 nucleotides line up with TRBD2. Germline assignment: CDR1 SGDLS and CDR2 YYNGEE. With 0 bases clipped from V and 7 bases from J, the junction kept 10 bases outside the gene matches. This CDR3 is 18 amino acids long. The DNA for the CDR3 is TGTGCCAGCAGCGTAGCTTCGAGACTAGCGGGAGTAAACGGGGAGCTGTTTTTT. Its translation is CASSVASRLAGVNGELFF.

This chain uses TRBV19 with TRBJ1-4; no firm D call. This CDR3 region has 18 residues. Trimming left V 2 bases short and J 0 bases short, with 16 bases between. CDR1 and CDR2 (germline): LNHDA, SQIVND (reference sequence). As DNA, the CDR3 is TGTGCCAGTAGTATAAGGGTCGGCACGACTGCAACTAATGAAAAACTGTTTTTT. Translating gives CASSIRVGTTATNEKLFF.

This clonotype was detected ten times or more. This rearrangement joins TRBV19 to TRBJ1-1; a possible D gene is TRBD1 (6 bases). This CDR3 is built from 13 residues. V was trimmed by 4 bases and J by 7 bases, leaving 13 bases between them. Germline CDR1 and CDR2: LNHDA and SQIVND (reference sequence). CDR3 amino acids: CASSRETGLEAFF. The CDR3 DNA reads as TGTGCCAGTAGTAGGGAGACAGGTCTTGAAGCTTTCTTT. The complete variable domain, with remaining parts taken from reference TRBV19 and TRBJ1-1, reads DGGITQSPKYLFRKEGQNVTLSCEQNLNHDAMYWYRQDPGQGLRLIYYSQIVNDFQKGDIAEGYSVSREKKESFPLTVTSAQKNPTAFYLCASSRETGLEAFFGQGTRLTVV.

This clonotype has a count of ten or more. The rearrangement uses TRBV24-1 and TRBJ2-5; D uncertain. The germline CDR1 and CDR2 sequences are KGHDR and SFDVKD. The CDR3 is made up of 13 amino acids. V lost 7 bases and J lost 5, with 13 bases in between. CDR3 region: CATRSQDGETQYF. DNA of the CDR3: TGTGCCACCAGGAGTCAGGATGGGGAGACCCAGTACTTC.